The T cell receptor (beta chain) described here comes from a study of T-cell memory formation after mild COVID-19. From the 5' RACE reads, TCRdb called clonotypes with MiXCR, one entry per CDR3 protein. The sample records 110,000 or so distinct CDR3 sequences, 22% being singletons. Per germline, CDR1 SEHNR and CDR2 FQNEAQ (reference sequence). This CDR3 spans 17 amino acids. The V and J ends lost 5 bases and 5 bases respectively, with 24 bases between them. In its sample, this clonotype was seen a few times. As yet, its antigen is unknown. Whole-study results and caveats: Memory from before infection featured some responding clones, which suggests cross-reactive memory joined. CM and EM subsets held most contracting CD4+ clones; EMRA held CD8+ ones. Day 15 to 85 contractors were CD4/CD8 balanced; later expanders leaned CD4+.

This sequence was found in a young man who had mild COVID-19 (a few samples of this study predate the infection). Cell type and time point are not known. The V and J genes are TRBV7-9 and TRBJ2-5, with a weak D call TRBD2 (7 bases). What was sequenced was PBMCs or a T cell subset sorted from them (not recorded which). This CDR3 is CASSPPYGGLRGETQYF. The CDR3 DNA sequence: TGTGCCAGCAGCCCCCCGTACGGGGGGCTTCGAGGTGAGACCCAGTACTTC.